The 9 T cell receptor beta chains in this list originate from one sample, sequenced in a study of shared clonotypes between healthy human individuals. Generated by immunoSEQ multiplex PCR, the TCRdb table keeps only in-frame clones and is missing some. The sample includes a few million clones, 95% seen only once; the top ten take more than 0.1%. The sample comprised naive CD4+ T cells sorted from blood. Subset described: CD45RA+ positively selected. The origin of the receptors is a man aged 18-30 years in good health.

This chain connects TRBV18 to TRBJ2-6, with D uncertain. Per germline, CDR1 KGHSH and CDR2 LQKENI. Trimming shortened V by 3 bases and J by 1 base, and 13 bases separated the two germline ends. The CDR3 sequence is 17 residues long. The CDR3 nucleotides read TGTGCCAGCTCACCCAACCCGGCGGTATCTGGGGCCAACGTCCTGACTTTC. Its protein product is CASSPNPAVSGANVLTF.

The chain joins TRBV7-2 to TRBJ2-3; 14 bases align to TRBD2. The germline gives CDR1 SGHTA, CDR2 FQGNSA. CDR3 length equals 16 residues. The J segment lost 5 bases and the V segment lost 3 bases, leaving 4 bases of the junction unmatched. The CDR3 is CASSLGLAGVGDTQYF. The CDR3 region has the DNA TGTGCCAGCAGCTTGGGACTAGCGGGAGTCGGAGATACGCAGTATTTT. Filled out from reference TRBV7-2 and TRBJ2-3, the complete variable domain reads GAGVSQSPSNKVTEKGKDVELRCDPISGHTALYWYRQSLGQGLEFLIYFQGNSAPDKSGLPSDRFSAERTGGSVSTLTIQRTQQEDSAVYLCASSLGLAGVGDTQYFGPGTRLTVL.

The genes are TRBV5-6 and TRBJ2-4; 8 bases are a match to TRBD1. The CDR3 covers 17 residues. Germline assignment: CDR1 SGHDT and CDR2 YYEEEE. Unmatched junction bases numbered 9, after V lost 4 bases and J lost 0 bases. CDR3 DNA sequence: TGTGCCAGCAGCGTGGACAGGGCGGGATTAGCCAAAAACATTCAGTACTTC. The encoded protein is CASSVDRAGLAKNIQYF. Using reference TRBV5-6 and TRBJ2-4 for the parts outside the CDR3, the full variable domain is DAGVTQSPTHLIKTRGQQVTLRCSPKSGHDTVSWYQQALGQGPQFIFQYYEEEERQRGNFPDRFSGHQFPNYSSELNVNALLLGDSALYLCASSVDRAGLAKNIQYFGAGTRLSVL.

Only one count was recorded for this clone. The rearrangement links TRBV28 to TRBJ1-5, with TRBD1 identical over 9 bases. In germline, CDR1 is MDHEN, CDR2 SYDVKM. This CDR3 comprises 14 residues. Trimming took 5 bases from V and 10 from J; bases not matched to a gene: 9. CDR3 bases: TGTGCCAGCAGTACGGGACAGGGATTGGGTCCCCAGCATTTT. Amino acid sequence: CASSTGQGLGPQHF.

CDR3 DNA: TGTGCCAGCAGCTTTTACCTCAGGAGAGAAGCTTTCTTT. Translation: CASSFYLRREAFF. The V and J genes are TRBV7-9 and TRBJ1-1; D is uncertain. The V gene lost 3 bases and the J gene lost 8 bases, with 13 bases spanning the gap. The CDR3 runs 13 residues. The germline V gene has CDR1 SEHNR and CDR2 FQNEAQ (reference sequence).

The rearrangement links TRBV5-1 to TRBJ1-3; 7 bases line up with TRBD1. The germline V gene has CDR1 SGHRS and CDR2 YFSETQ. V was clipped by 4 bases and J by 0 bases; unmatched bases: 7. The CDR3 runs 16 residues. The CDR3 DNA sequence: TGCGCCAGCAGCGGGGGACAGCGATTCTCTGGAAACACCATATATTTT. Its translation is CASSGGQRFSGNTIYF.

The CDR3 nucleotides read TGCGCCAGCAGCCGCCACGGGACCGGGGAGCTGTTTTTT. Protein: CASSRHGTGELFF. The chain is built from TRBV4-3 and TRBJ2-2; D gene ambiguous. Deletions cut 4 bases from V and 5 bases from J, with 8 bases between. This CDR3 comprises 13 residues. CDR1 is LGHNA, CDR2 YSLEER, per germline.

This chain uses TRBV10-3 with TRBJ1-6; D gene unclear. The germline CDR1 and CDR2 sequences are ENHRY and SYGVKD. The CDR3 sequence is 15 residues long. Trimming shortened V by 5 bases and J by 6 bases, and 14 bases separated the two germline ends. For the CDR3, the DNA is TGTGCCATCAGTTTCGGACCAGAGGCTAATTCACCCCTCCACTTT. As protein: CAISFGPEANSPLHF.

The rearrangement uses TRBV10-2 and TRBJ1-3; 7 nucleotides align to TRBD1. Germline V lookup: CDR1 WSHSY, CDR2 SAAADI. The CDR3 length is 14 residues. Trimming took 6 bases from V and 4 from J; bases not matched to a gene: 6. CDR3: CASRDTGEGNTIYF. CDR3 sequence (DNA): TGCGCCAGCAGAGATACAGGGGAAGGAAACACCATATATTTT.